These 26 T cell receptor beta chains were sequenced from one sample in a study of molecular identifiers for immune sequencing clone quantification. TCRdb recomputed calls from the PCR reads with MiXCR, one row per CDR3 protein. The sample comprises about 640,000 distinct CDR3 sequences, about 20% of which are singletons, and 0.85% rests with the top ten. Sequencing was performed on naive CD8+ T cells from blood, with Jurkat cell RNA spiked in. Subset indicated: FACS-sorted CD8+CD4-CCR7+CD45RA+ naive T cells. The receptors were sampled from a human donor in good health. Some libraries in this study had Jurkat cell RNA spiked in.

The V and J genes are TRBV12-3 or TRBV12-4 and TRBJ2-5; D not resolved. V lost 2 bases to trimming and J lost 4 bases, with 5 bases between them. This CDR3 spans 12 amino acids. CDR3 bases: TGTGCCAGCAGTTTATTTTCAGAGACCCAGTACTTC. It specifies CASSLFSETQYF.

This clonotype was seen a handful of times. The chain recombines TRBV11-2 with TRBJ2-5, with no clear D. This CDR3 region has 15 residues. The ends were cut back, 2 bases at V and 5 bases at J, with 15 bases in the middle. Germline V gene lookup returns CDR1 SGHAT and CDR2 FQNNGV. As DNA, the CDR3 is TGTGCCAGCAGCTTATTCATTGAGGCGGACGAGACCCAGTACTTC. Residues: CASSLFIEADETQYF.

This chain joins TRBV19 and TRBJ1-5; weak D call: TRBD1 (6 bases). CDR3 length equals 15 residues. The germline V and J ends were trimmed by 7 bases and 2 bases, with 15 bases remaining between them. Germline CDR1 is LNHDA and CDR2 is SQIVND (reference sequence). The CDR3, as DNA: TGTGCCAGTACACTACAGGGTTCGGGCAATCAGCCCCAGCATTTT. Its protein is CASTLQGSGNQPQHF. Full variable domain (remainder filled in from reference TRBV19 and TRBJ1-5): DGGITQSPKYLFRKEGQNVTLSCEQNLNHDAMYWYRQDPGQGLRLIYYSQIVNDFQKGDIAEGYSVSREKKESFPLTVTSAQKNPTAFYLCASTLQGSGNQPQHFGDGTRLSIL.

This clonotype was observed at least ten times. The V gene is TRBV7-3, the J gene TRBJ2-3; maybe TRBD2 (5 bases). Germline CDR1 is SGHTA and CDR2 is FQGTGA. The CDR3 consists of 12 residues. With 5 bases removed from V and 5 bases from J, the gap between germline ends came to 8 bases. The chain's CDR3 is CASSEGVDTQYF. The DNA of the CDR3 is TGTGCCAGCAGCGAGGGAGTAGATACGCAGTATTTT.

This clonotype was recorded a few times. V is TRBV30 and J is TRBJ2-7; 10 nucleotides agree with TRBD2. The V segment lost 1 base and the J segment 6 bases; nucleotides outside the gene matches: 12. This CDR3 is built from 16 residues. Germline CDR1 is GTSNPN and CDR2 is SVGIG (reference sequence). The CDR3, as DNA: TGTGCCTGGAGTGATGCCCTAGCGGGAGTAGTAGGCGAGCAGTACTTC. Protein product: CAWSDALAGVVGEQYF.

This clonotype was detected many times. This rearrangement joins TRBV28 to TRBJ2-3; TRBD1 might be the D (6 bases). The V end was cut by 2 bases, the J end by 0 bases, with 9 bases between. Germline CDR1 and CDR2: MDHEN and SYDVKM. CDR3 length: 15 amino acids. As DNA, the CDR3 is TGTGCCAGCAGTTTACCAGGGGCTAGCACAGATACGCAGTATTTT. As protein: CASSLPGASTDTQYF.

At least ten counts were recorded for this clonotype. The V gene is TRBV6-5, the J gene TRBJ1-1; 9 bases match TRBD1. The CDR3 is made up of 17 amino acids. V lost 2 bases and J lost 0; bases outside the gene matches: 7. Germline-derived CDR1 and CDR2 are MNHEY and SVGAGI. The CDR3 protein is CASSYALDRGLNTEAFF. CDR3 nucleotides: TGTGCCAGCAGTTACGCCCTAGACAGGGGGTTGAACACTGAAGCTTTCTTT.

This clonotype came up many times. CDR3 DNA sequence: TGTGCCAGCACCACCCGGGGGTACGGCAATCAGCCCCAGCATTTT. Protein sequence: CASTTRGYGNQPQHF. This sequence joins TRBV6-2 or TRBV6-3 and TRBJ1-5, with a tentative D call TRBD1 (5 bases). Per the germline V gene, CDR1 is MNHEY and CDR2 is SVGEGT. CDR3 length equals 15 residues. The V and J ends lost 7 bases and 2 bases respectively, with 15 bases between them.

This sequence joins TRBV12-3 or TRBV12-4 and TRBJ2-5; 9 bases are a match to TRBD1. V was clipped by 3 bases and J by 5 bases; unmatched bases: 7. This CDR3 spans 15 amino acids. CDR3 nucleotides: TGTGCCAGCAGTTTGGGACAGGGTTATTGGGAGACCCAGTACTTC. Translated: CASSLGQGYWETQYF.

The chain is built from TRBV2 and TRBJ2-1, with 8 bases that match TRBD2. Germline V CDR1 and CDR2: SNHLY, FYNNEI. Trimming took 8 bases from V and 4 from J; bases not matched to a gene: 10. The CDR3 is 15 residues long. This CDR3 is CASVGGGLSYNEQFF. In DNA, the CDR3 is TGTGCCAGCGTCGGGGGGGGGCTATCATACAATGAGCAGTTCTTC.

This clonotype has at least ten counts. This chain connects TRBV10-3 to TRBJ2-7; TRBD1 agrees at 8 bases. Germline CDR1 reads ENHRY; CDR2 reads SYGVKD. Losses at the gene ends were 8 bases for V and 3 bases for J; bases not matched to a gene: 9. This CDR3 is built from 14 residues. This CDR3 reads CAIGTTDRGYEQYF. CDR3 sequence (DNA): TGTGCCATCGGGACCACCGACAGGGGCTACGAGCAGTACTTC.

V gene TRBV9 combines with J gene TRBJ2-7; TRBD2 matches 7 bases. The ends lost 0 bases at V and 6 bases at J; junction bases unmatched: 6. Germline assignment: CDR1 SGDLS and CDR2 YYNGEE. The CDR3 loop spans 14 amino acids. The CDR3 protein is CASSVDGGSLEQYF. CDR3 sequence (DNA): TGTGCCAGCAGCGTAGATGGCGGGAGTCTCGAGCAGTACTTC.

With respect to this clonotype: The junction differs from germline at one of its ends, possibly a read error. This chain uses TRBV27 with TRBJ2-3; D may be TRBD2 (6 bases). This CDR3 region has 14 residues. Looked up from germline, CDR1 is MNHEY and CDR2 is SMNVEV (reference sequence). CDR3 region: CASNPGTEADAQYF. CDR3 sequence (DNA): TGTGCCAGCAATCCCGGGACTGAGGCAGATGCGCAGTATTTT.

This clonotype was observed at least ten times. The chain is built from TRBV7-9 and TRBJ2-3; D remains unclear. Looked up from germline, CDR1 is SEHNR and CDR2 is FQNEAQ (reference sequence). V lost 1 base, J lost 2 bases, and 10 bases lay in between. This CDR3 spans 15 amino acids. The CDR3 is CASSLVSSPTDTQYF. The CDR3 nucleotides read TGTGCCAGCAGCTTAGTCTCTTCCCCCACAGATACGCAGTATTTT.

This clonotype was picked up many times. This chain joins TRBV27 and TRBJ1-1; 11 positions match TRBD1. The CDR3 runs 17 residues. Germline assignment: CDR1 MNHEY and CDR2 SMNVEV (reference sequence). J gave up 6 bases and V 0 bases, and 9 bases lay outside the gene matches. The DNA of the CDR3 is TGTGCCAGCAGTTTATCAGGGACAGGGGGTTTTGCGGCTGAAGCTTTCTTT. It yields the protein CASSLSGTGGFAAEAFF.

This clonotype was counted a few times. The gene calls are TRBV24-1 and TRBJ2-3, with 13 bases fitting TRBD2. V was pared by 1 base and J by 5 bases, with 8 bases of the junction left unmatched. This CDR3 spans 18 amino acids. CDR1 is KGHDR, CDR2 SFDVKD, per germline. The CDR3 protein is CATSDFGLAGVAGDTQYF. The CDR3 DNA sequence: TGTGCCACCAGTGATTTCGGACTAGCGGGGGTCGCCGGAGATACGCAGTATTTT.

The sample holds a few counts of this clonotype. The V gene is TRBV5-6, the J gene TRBJ2-1; 13 nucleotides agree with TRBD2. Losses at the gene ends were 4 bases for V and 8 bases for J; bases not matched to a gene: 6. There are 15 residues in the CDR3. Germline lookup yields CDR1 SGHDT and CDR2 YYEEEE. The CDR3 DNA follows: TGTGCCAGCAGCCATGGACTAGCGGGGGCGTATGAGCAGTTCTTC. Amino acids: CASSHGLAGAYEQFF.

This clonotype was recorded many times. The genes are TRBV28 and TRBJ1-2, with D unresolved. Germline loops: CDR1 MDHEN, CDR2 SYDVKM. This CDR3 has 10 amino acids. V was trimmed by 5 bases and J by 5 bases, leaving 3 bases between them. The CDR3 bases are TGTGCCAGCAGTCAATATGGCTACACCTTC. Encoded protein: CASSQYGYTF.

The genes are TRBV24-1 and TRBJ1-2, with a possible D match to TRBD1 (5 bases). This CDR3 is built from 12 residues. Germline V lookup: CDR1 KGHDR, CDR2 SFDVKD. The V gene lost 9 bases and the J gene lost 10 bases, with 17 bases spanning the gap. The chain's CDR3 is CATHSGQGLYTF. Here the CDR3 DNA reads TGTGCCACCCATAGCGGACAAGGACTCTACACCTTC.

This clonotype was seen ten or more times. This chain uses TRBV4-3 with TRBJ2-7; 9 bases line up with TRBD2. This CDR3 is built from 14 residues. The germline CDR1 and CDR2 sequences are LGHNA and YSLEER. Trimming took 2 bases from V and 3 from J; bases not matched to a gene: 2. The DNA for the CDR3 is TGCGCCAGCAGCCAACTGACTAGCGGCTACGAGCAGTACTTC. This codes for CASSQLTSGYEQYF.

This clonotype was detected ten times or more. The chain carries TRBV2 and TRBJ2-5; the D gene is possibly TRBD2 (6 bases). Germline V gene lookup returns CDR1 SNHLY and CDR2 FYNNEI. V was shortened by 1 base and J by 5 bases, with 14 bases between the two germline ends. The CDR3 spans 15 residues. The DNA of the CDR3 is TGTGCCAGCAGTGAAGTTACGGTTGGGGGGGAGACCCAGTACTTC. It yields the protein CASSEVTVGGETQYF.

At least ten counts were recorded for this clonotype. The chain links TRBV5-1 to TRBJ2-3; 7 bases align to TRBD1. CDR3 length: 15 residues. The J segment lost 0 bases and the V segment lost 7 bases, leaving 8 bases of the junction unmatched. The V gene's germline CDR1 is SGHRS and CDR2 YFSETQ. CDR3 residues: CASGPGQVSTDTQYF. The CDR3, as DNA: TGCGCCAGCGGGCCCGGACAGGTTAGCACAGATACGCAGTATTTT.

This clonotype has a handful of counts. An end of the junction does not agree with germline; a read error may underlie this. The chain carries TRBV4-3 and TRBJ1-4; possibly TRBD1 for D (5 bases). CDR3 length equals 16 residues. Germline values: CDR1 LGHNA, CDR2 YSLEER. The CDR3 loop reads CASSLRRQTTNEKLSF. DNA for the CDR3: TGCGCCAGCAGCCTCCGCAGACAGACAACTAATGAAAAACTGTCTTTT.

In the case of this clonotype: This may stem from a read error, because a much larger clone lies one nucleotide away. The rearrangement uses TRBV7-8 and TRBJ1-1, with 10 positions matching TRBD1. The CDR3 runs to 16 residues. Germline V lookup: CDR1 SGHVS, CDR2 FQNEAQ. With 7 bases clipped from V and 5 bases from J, the junction kept 13 bases outside the gene matches. Written as DNA, the CDR3 is TGTGCCAGCAACCCTGCTTCGGGACAGGGGTATACTGAAGCTTTCTTT. Its translation is CASNPASGQGYTEAFF.

For this clonotype: Just one base apart from a much larger clone, this may be a read error. The chain is built from TRBV10-3 and TRBJ2-7, with a weak D call TRBD2 (6 bases). Germline CDR1 and CDR2: ENHRY and SYGVKD. V was shortened by 2 bases and J by 1 base, with 6 bases between the two germline ends. The length of the CDR3 is 13 residues. CDR3 sequence: CAISEGGSYEQYF. The CDR3 DNA follows: TGTGCCATCAGTGAGGGGGGGTCCTACGAGCAGTACTTC.

In its sample, this clonotype was seen a few times. One end of the junction varies from germline; a read error may be responsible. This chain uses TRBV24-1 with TRBJ2-7, with a possible D match to TRBD2 (5 bases). This CDR3 spans 13 amino acids. Germline V CDR1 and CDR2: KGHDR, SFDVKD. CDR3 nucleotide sequence: TGTGCCACCAGTGGACGGGATTCCTACGAGCAGAACTTC. This translates into CATSGRDSYEQNF.